These 3 T cell receptor beta chains were sequenced from one sample in a study of CD8+ T cells in alopecia areata. Treatment given: oral pan-JAK inhibitor, 5-10 mg twice daily. RNA extraction was followed by reverse transcription into cDNA, which acted as the sequencing template. Measured with immunoSEQ multiplex PCR; TCRdb has only the in-frame clones, and not every one. The sample contains 150,000 to 200,000 clones, 50% to 70% of which appear only once. This specimen consisted of CD4+ T cells sorted from blood, obtained at week 4, from a patient treated with tofacitinib. The receptors come from a human donor with alopecia areata.

This rearrangement joins TRBV30 to TRBJ1-1; no clear D gene. The V and J ends lost 4 bases and 1 base respectively, with 13 bases between them. This CDR3 is 14 amino acids long. In germline, CDR1 is GTSNPN, CDR2 SVGIG (reference sequence). The CDR3 DNA reads TGTGCCTGGACTTCTAGGACGGGGAACACTGAAGCTTTCTTT. Protein: CAWTSRTGNTEAFF. The variable domain in full, completed from reference TRBV30 and TRBJ1-1, reads SQTIHQWPATLVQPVGSPLSLECTVEGTSNPNLYWYRQAAGRGLQLLFYSVGIGQISSEVPQNLSASRPQDRQFILSSKKLLLSDSGFYLCAWTSRTGNTEAFFGQGTRLTVV.

The chain employs TRBV7-3 and TRBJ1-2; 9 nucleotides match TRBD1. The germline CDR1 and CDR2 sequences are SGHTA and FQGTGA. The CDR3 has 18 residues. Germline trimming cut 4 bases from V and 4 bases from J; bases unmatched to any gene: 16. The CDR3 DNA follows: TGTGCCAGCAGCTCCGGGGACAGGGTCAGCCTCTTAAGCTATGGCTACACCTTC. Protein sequence: CASSSGDRVSLLSYGYTF.

V is TRBV5-1 and J is TRBJ2-5; a possible D gene is TRBD1 (6 bases). Germline lookup yields CDR1 SGHRS and CDR2 YFSETQ. This CDR3 has 15 amino acids. V lost 0 bases and J lost 1, with 10 bases in between. The CDR3 DNA is TGCGCCAGCAGCTTGGACCAGGGGTTCCAAGAGACCCAGTACTTC. Protein sequence: CASSLDQGFQETQYF.